These 20 T cell receptor beta chains originate from one sample sequenced in a study of post-analysis software for immune sequencing data (dated by TCRdb to between 2014 and 2016). General study outcomes and caveats: Patients showed significantly higher frequencies than controls for roughly five TRBV segments, among them TRBV5-6, TRBV5-1 and TRBV20-1.

Receptor libraries were prepared by PCR. The sequencer listed for this sample is Illumina HiSeq 2500. To reduce PCR and sequencing biases, unique molecular identifiers were incorporated into the TCR beta cDNA libraries. The public reads were reanalyzed by TCRdb: fastp trimming at Q25, MiXCR alignment, in-frame beta chains only. When rows share a CDR3 protein, they turn into one entry using the most common DNA and genes. Present in this sample are some 450,000 distinct CDR3 sequences, approximately 45% of which were seen just once. About 12% of the sample rests with the top ten. No antigens are known for them. The sequenced sample was blood. Receptors originate from a girl between 5 and 17 years old with multiple sclerosis.

This clonotype was detected a few times. The rearrangement links TRBV20-1 to TRBJ2-7, with D perhaps matching TRBD1 or TRBD2 (5 bases each). CDR3 length equals 14 residues. Looked up from germline, CDR1 is DFQATT and CDR2 is SNEGSKA (reference sequence). Trimming removed 4 bases at V and 2 bases at J, with 15 bases between. CDR3 DNA sequence: TGCAGTGCTACGCTTCGGGACGGACCCTACGAGCAGTACTTC. Protein sequence: CSATLRDGPYEQYF.

The chain recombines TRBV28 with TRBJ2-1; 12 nucleotides match TRBD1. Trimming at V came to 4 bases and at J to 1 base, leaving 17 bases not matched to a gene. The CDR3 extends over 21 amino acids. Germline CDR1 is MDHEN and CDR2 is SYDVKM. CDR3 loop: CASSSPFRDRGRLGSYNEQFF. The CDR3 nucleotides are TGTGCCAGCAGTTCCCCCTTCCGGGACAGGGGGCGCCTGGGATCCTACAATGAGCAGTTCTTC.

There are a few counts of this clonotype. The chain carries TRBV6-2 or TRBV6-3 and TRBJ2-4; 10 bases align to TRBD2. The CDR3 loop spans 19 amino acids. V trimming: 6 bases; J trimming: 0 bases; junction bases outside the gene matches: 14. Germline loops: CDR1 MNHEY, CDR2 SVGEGT. This CDR3 reads CASRAQAGGTSEAKNIQYF. The CDR3 nucleotides read TGTGCCAGCAGGGCACAAGCGGGAGGGACTTCTGAAGCCAAAAACATTCAGTACTTC.

The chain is built from TRBV27 and TRBJ2-7, with D tentatively TRBD1 (5 bases). In germline, CDR1 is MNHEY, CDR2 SMNVEV (reference sequence). V gave up 4 bases and J gave up 1 base, with 14 bases separating them. The CDR3 loop spans 15 amino acids. The chain's CDR3 is CASSWGSPGSYEQYF. DNA for the CDR3: TGTGCCAGCAGTTGGGGCTCCCCGGGTTCCTACGAGCAGTACTTC.

V gene TRBV15 combines with J gene TRBJ2-1; 13 nucleotides line up with TRBD2. Trimming cost V 1 base and J 8 bases; bases outside gene matches: 5. CDR1 is LNHNV, CDR2 YYDKDF, per germline (reference sequence). This CDR3 contains 16 residues. CDR3 protein: CATSRGTSGSVDEQFF. The CDR3 nucleotides are TGTGCCACCAGCAGAGGGACTAGCGGGAGTGTTGATGAGCAGTTCTTC.

The chain couples TRBV3-1 to TRBJ1-2; TRBD1 might be the D (5 bases). The ends were cut back, 4 bases at V and 6 bases at J, with 21 bases in the middle. This CDR3 is 16 amino acids long. Per germline, CDR1 LGHDT and CDR2 YNNKEL (reference sequence). Here the CDR3 DNA reads TGTGCCAGCAGCCGATGGGGGGGAATAAGTGAGGATGGCTACACCTTC. Amino acids: CASSRWGGISEDGYTF.

The chain is built from TRBV10-3 and TRBJ2-7; 7 bases map to TRBD1. Germline assignment: CDR1 ENHRY and CDR2 SYGVKD. The CDR3 spans 12 residues. Losses at the gene ends were 3 bases for V and 12 bases for J; bases not matched to a gene: 8. CDR3 region: CAISEDRVQPYF. The CDR3 nucleotides read TGTGCCATCAGTGAAGACAGGGTACAGCCGTACTTC.

Turning to this clonotype: A much bigger clone sits one base away, suggesting this may be a read error. This chain connects TRBV20-1 to TRBJ2-5, with D possibly called TRBD1 or TRBD2 (5 bases each). The CDR3 sequence is 13 residues long. Germline CDR1 and CDR2: DFQATT and SNEGSKA (reference sequence). Trimming removed 4 bases at V and 5 bases at J, with 14 bases between. The CDR3 nucleotides read TGCAGTGCTAAGCGGCAGGGCACGGAGACCCAGTACTTC. It encodes CSAKRQGTETQYF.

The table lists this clonotype with a few counts. The CDR3 DNA is TGTGCCAGCAGCTCCAGGGACTGGAAGGAGACCCAGTACTTC. It encodes CASSSRDWKETQYF. The chain has TRBV5-6 and TRBJ2-5; weak D call: TRBD2 (6 bases). V gave up 3 bases and J gave up 5 bases, with 14 bases separating them. The V gene's germline CDR1 is SGHDT and CDR2 YYEEEE. CDR3 size: 14 residues.

The chain carries TRBV20-1 and TRBJ2-1; D is perhaps TRBD1 or TRBD2 (5 bases each). V shed 5 bases and J shed 3 bases, with 14 bases lying between them. From germline, CDR1 is DFQATT and CDR2 SNEGSKA (reference sequence). The CDR3 is 14 residues long. The CDR3: CSAHRGPDYNEQFF. The DNA of the CDR3 is TGCAGTGCTCACCGGGGCCCCGACTACAATGAGCAGTTCTTC.

V gene TRBV4-1 combines with J gene TRBJ2-3; the match to TRBD2 covers 7 bases. The CDR3 is made up of 16 amino acids. The germline CDR1 and CDR2 sequences are MGHRA and YSYEKL. The V segment lost 1 base and the J segment 1 base; nucleotides outside the gene matches: 5. CDR3 sequence reads: CASSQGRLAGTDTQYF. The CDR3 DNA follows: TGCGCCAGCAGCCAAGGGCGACTAGCCGGCACAGATACGCAGTATTTT.

This rearrangement joins TRBV4-1 to TRBJ2-1; TRBD1 agrees at 7 bases. Germline V lookup: CDR1 MGHRA, CDR2 YSYEKL. Trimming took 1 base from V and 11 from J; bases not matched to a gene: 2. The CDR3 covers 12 residues. The CDR3 nucleotides read TGCGCCAGCAGCCAAGTAGGGGGCAAGCAGTTCTTC. Translating it yields CASSQVGGKQFF.

The chain combines TRBV7-2 with TRBJ2-7; tentatively, D is TRBD1 or TRBD2 (6 bases each). Trimming took off 8 bases at V and 3 bases at J, with 23 bases between the two ends. Germline V gene data show CDR1 as SGHTA and CDR2 as FQGNSA. The CDR3 is 16 amino acids. CDR3 nucleotide sequence: TGTGCCAGCGGCCCAAACAGGGTTGGGACTTACTACGAGCAGTACTTC. Translating gives CASGPNRVGTYYEQYF. Filled out from reference TRBV7-2 and TRBJ2-7, the complete variable domain reads GAGVSQSPSNKVTEKGKDVELRCDPISGHTALYWYRQSLGQGLEFLIYFQGNSAPDKSGLPSDRFSAERTGGSVSTLTIQRTQQEDSAVYLCASGPNRVGTYYEQYFGPGTRLTVT.

This clonotype is labeled as medium-sized. The chain combines TRBV24-1 with TRBJ2-1; no clear D. The CDR3 totals 12 residues. V lost 6 bases to trimming and J lost 7 bases, with 9 bases between them. CDR1 and CDR2 from the germline V gene are KGHDR and SFDVKD. CDR3 bases: TGTGCCACCAGTAGCATGGCAAATGAGCAGTTCTTC. Amino acid sequence: CATSSMANEQFF.

V and J are TRBV2 and TRBJ1-5, with unresolved D. Trimming pared 4 bases from V and 4 bases from J, leaving 14 bases between. CDR3 length: 15 residues. Per the germline V gene, CDR1 is SNHLY and CDR2 is FYNNEI. This CDR3 reads CASSAEGAENQPQHF. Here the CDR3 DNA reads TGTGCCAGCAGTGCTGAGGGCGCGGAGAATCAGCCCCAGCATTTT. The full variable domain, completed using reference TRBV2 and TRBJ1-5, is EPEVTQTPSHQVTQMGQEVILRCVPISNHLYFYWYRQILGQKVEFLVSFYNNEISEKSEIFDDQFSVERPDGSNFTLKIRSTKLEDSAMYFCASSAEGAENQPQHFGDGTRLSIL.

The CDR3 DNA reads as TGTGCCACCAGTGATTTAACGGGGGAACAGGAAGAGACCCAGTACTTC. The encoded protein is CATSDLTGEQEETQYF. The J gene is TRBJ2-5, the V gene TRBV24-1; TRBD2 might be the D (6 bases). The CDR3 totals 16 residues. The V end was cut by 1 base, the J end by 3 bases, with 14 bases between. Germline CDR1 and CDR2: KGHDR and SFDVKD.

The chain couples TRBV24-1 to TRBJ2-1; D not resolved. V was trimmed by 4 bases and J by 6 bases, leaving 12 bases between them. The germline V gene encodes CDR1 KGHDR and CDR2 SFDVKD. The CDR3 is 14 residues long. CDR3 DNA sequence: TGTGCCACCAGTGACCCGGACCCTCGCAATGAGCAGTTCTTC. Translation gives CATSDPDPRNEQFF.

This clonotype appeared a few times. The CDR3 here is CSAKGTGLFGEQYF. The DNA for the CDR3 is TGCAGTGCAAAGGGGACAGGCCTCTTTGGGGAGCAGTACTTC. The V and J genes are TRBV20-1 and TRBJ2-7; 8 bases fit TRBD1. Germline V CDR1 and CDR2: DFQATT, SNEGSKA (reference sequence). Trimming at V came to 6 bases and at J to 7 bases, leaving 14 bases not matched to a gene. The CDR3 contains 14 residues.

This clonotype occurred a few times. This sequence joins TRBV12-3 or TRBV12-4 and TRBJ2-1; a possible D gene is TRBD1 (5 bases). Trimming removed 7 bases from V and 1 base from J, with 11 bases in between. The CDR3 covers 14 residues. CDR3 nucleotide sequence: TGTGCCAGCACCCCAACAGGTTCCTACAATGAGCAGTTCTTC. This translates into CASTPTGSYNEQFF.

The chain has TRBV5-1 and TRBJ2-3, with D possibly TRBD1 on 6 matching bases. Germline V lookup: CDR1 SGHRS, CDR2 YFSETQ. CDR3 length: 16 residues. Trimming removed 3 bases from V and 2 bases from J, with 16 bases in between. DNA for the CDR3: TGCGCCAGCAGCTCCGAAACAGGGCATAACACAGATACGCAGTATTTT. It encodes CASSSETGHNTDTQYF.